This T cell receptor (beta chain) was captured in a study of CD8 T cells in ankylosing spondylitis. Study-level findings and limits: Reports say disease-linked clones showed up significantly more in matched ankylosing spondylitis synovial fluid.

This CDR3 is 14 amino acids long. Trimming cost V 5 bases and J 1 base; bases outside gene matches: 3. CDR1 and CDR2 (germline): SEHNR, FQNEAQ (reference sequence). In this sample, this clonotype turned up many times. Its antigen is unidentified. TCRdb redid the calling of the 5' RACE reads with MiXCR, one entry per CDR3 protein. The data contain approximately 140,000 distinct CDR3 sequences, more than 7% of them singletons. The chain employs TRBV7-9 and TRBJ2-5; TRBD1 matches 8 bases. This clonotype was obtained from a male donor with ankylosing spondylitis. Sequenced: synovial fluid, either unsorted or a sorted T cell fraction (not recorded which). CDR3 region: CASSTGTGQETQYF. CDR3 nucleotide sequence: TGTGCCAGCAGCACGGGGACAGGCCAAGAGACCCAGTACTTC.